The T cell receptor beta chain under discussion was sequenced for a study of radiotherapy plus CTLA-4 blockade in lung cancer. Study-level information: The study recorded objective responses in 18% of patients and disease control in approximately 33%. General observations from the study: Per reports, early blood T cell clone dynamics, plus interferon-beta, forecast response most strongly. Following radiotherapy plus ipilimumab, tumor-derived TCR clones expanded in the blood.

Generated by immunoSEQ multiplex PCR, the TCRdb table keeps only in-frame clones and is missing some. The sample comprises 1,500 to 2,000 clones, more than 70% of which are singletons, and about 5.6% rests with the top ten. Note on this clone: Its antigen is undetermined.

Germline CDR1 reads SGDLS; CDR2 reads YYNGEE. V gave up 1 base and J gave up 1 base; unmatched junction bases: 6. This CDR3 comprises 18 residues. Those with chemo-refractory metastatic non-small-cell lung cancer were treated with focal radiation combined with CTLA-4 blockade using ipilimumab. This clonotype originated in a human donor with non-small cell lung cancer who had a complete response to radiotherapy plus ipilimumab. The starting material was tumor tissue, obtained from a patient treated with radiotherapy plus ipilimumab. V gene TRBV9 combines with J gene TRBJ2-2, with TRBD2 matching 11 bases. In DNA form, the CDR3 reads TGTGCCAGCAGCGTAACCGGGACTAGCGGTCGGAACACCGGGGAGCTGTTTTTT. Translating gives CASSVTGTSGRNTGELFF.